The present entry profiles one T cell receptor beta chain with its context. The antigen is not known. This sample was taken from a study of post-analysis software for immune sequencing data. The V gene end was trimmed by 4 bases and the J gene end by 4 bases; junction bases not matched to a gene: 10. CDR1 SQVTM and CDR2 ANQGSEA come from the germline V gene. The CDR3 length is 15 residues. Unique molecular identifiers tagged the TCR beta cDNA libraries. T cells, about 0.85 to 11 million of them, yielded about 500,000 cDNA molecules. Using its own MiXCR run on the PCR reads, TCRdb lists one record per CDR3 protein. The sample carries more than 500,000 distinct CDR3 sequences, roughly 34% recorded once. Study results and caveats: Five or six TRBV segments (TRBV5-6, TRBV5-1 and TRBV20-1 among them) occurred more frequently in patients than in controls.

The V call is TRBV29-1, the J call TRBJ1-1; TRBD1 matches at 9 bases. This TCR was recovered from a girl aged 2 to 17 with multiple sclerosis. The specimen sequenced was blood. The CDR3 reads CSVARDRVLGTEAFF. CDR3 nucleotide sequence: TGCAGCGTTGCGAGGGACAGGGTGTTGGGCACTGAAGCTTTCTTT. Full variable domain (outside the CDR3, taken from reference TRBV29-1 and TRBJ1-1): SAVISQKPSRDICQRGTSLTIQCQVDSQVTMMFWYRQQPGQSLTLIATANQGSEATYESGFVIDKFPISRPNLTFSTLTVSNMSPEDSSIYLCSVARDRVLGTEAFFGQGTRLTVV.